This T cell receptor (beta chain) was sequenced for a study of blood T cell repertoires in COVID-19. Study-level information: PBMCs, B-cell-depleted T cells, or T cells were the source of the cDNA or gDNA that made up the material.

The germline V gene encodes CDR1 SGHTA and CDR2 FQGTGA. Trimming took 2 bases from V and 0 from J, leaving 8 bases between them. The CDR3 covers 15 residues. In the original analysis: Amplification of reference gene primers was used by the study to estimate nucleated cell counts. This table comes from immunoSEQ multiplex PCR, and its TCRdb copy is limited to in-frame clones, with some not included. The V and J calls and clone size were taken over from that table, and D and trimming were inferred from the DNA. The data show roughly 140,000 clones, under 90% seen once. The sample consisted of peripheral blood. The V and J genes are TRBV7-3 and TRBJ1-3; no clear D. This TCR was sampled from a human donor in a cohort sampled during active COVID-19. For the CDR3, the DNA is TGTGCCAGCAGCTTATTGTCCAACTCTGGAAACACCATATATTTT. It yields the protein CASSLLSNSGNTIYF.